The following is a T cell receptor beta chain sequence with its context. The data derive from a study of CD8 T cells in Susac syndrome. This CDR3 is built from 16 residues. Reverse transcription used about 0.5 to 1 ug RNA and random hexamers. Amplification of TCR beta CDR3 was carried out by immunoSEQ multiplex PCR, which covered 54 Vbeta and 13 Jbeta segments. TCRdb fed the immunoSEQ multiplex PCR reads into MiXCR, producing one record per CDR3 protein. The sample contains about 190,000 distinct CDR3 sequences, around 95% of which appear only once. Specimen: CD8+ T cells from PBMCs. The TCR was taken from a human donor with Susac syndrome. The rearrangement joins TRBV21-1 to TRBJ2-1; no DNA check was done on the table's D call, TRBD2. TRBV21-1 is a documented pseudogene. The CDR3 DNA is TGTGCCAGCAGCAAAAGCCCTAGCGAAAAGGGTGGTGAGCAGTTCTTC. Amino acids: CASSKSPSEKGGEQFF.